Below are 9 T cell receptor beta chains sequenced from a single sample in a study of blood T cells in healthy people across ages. Combining a sample-barcoded 5' primer with a J-beta primer mix, a second PCR ran for roughly 7 to 12 cycles. TCRdb passed the 5' RACE reads through MiXCR, listing each CDR3 protein once. The table includes about 640,000 distinct CDR3 sequences, approximately 50% detected once. The source material was blood. The receptors stem from a man between 60 and 70 years old in good health.

V and J are TRBV2 and TRBJ2-1, with TRBD1 identical over 12 bases. The J segment lost 8 bases and the V segment lost 11 bases, leaving 10 bases of the junction unmatched. From germline, CDR1 is SNHLY and CDR2 FYNNEI. This CDR3 is 14 amino acids long. CDR3 amino acids: CASPTGDRGHEQFF. CDR3 DNA sequence: TGTGCCTCGCCGACCGGGGACAGGGGGCATGAGCAGTTCTTC. The complete variable domain, with remaining parts taken from reference TRBV2 and TRBJ2-1, reads EPEVTQTPSHQVTQMGQEVILRCVPISNHLYFYWYRQILGQKVEFLVSFYNNEISEKSEIFDDQFSVERPDGSNFTLKIRSTKLEDSAMYFCASPTGDRGHEQFFGPGTRLTVL.

This clonotype has more than one count but fewer than ten. The CDR3 DNA is TGTGCCCCCTCTTTTGCCACAGATACGCAGTATTTT. Protein: CAPSFATDTQYF. This rearrangement joins TRBV10-3 to TRBJ2-3; D call uncertain. This CDR3 contains 12 residues. Per the germline V gene, CDR1 is ENHRY and CDR2 is SYGVKD. The V gene lost 11 bases and the J gene lost 2 bases, with 11 bases spanning the gap.

The chain is built from TRBV20-1 and TRBJ2-7, with a weak D call TRBD1 (5 bases). Germline CDR1 reads DFQATT; CDR2 reads SNEGSKA (reference sequence). The CDR3 has 15 residues. The ends were cut back, 6 bases at V and 1 base at J, with 19 bases in the middle. CDR3 nucleotide sequence: TGCAGTGCGATTGAAGGGGCAGGCGAATCCTACGAGCAGTACTTC. Protein product: CSAIEGAGESYEQYF.

The table lists this clonotype with a few counts. The V gene is TRBV5-6, the J gene TRBJ2-7, with 7 positions matching TRBD1. CDR3 size: 15 residues. The V gene's germline CDR1 is SGHDT and CDR2 YYEEEE. Trimming removed 0 bases from V and 2 bases from J; junction bases left unmatched: 5. The CDR3 loop reads CASSLGTGEAYEQYF. The CDR3 DNA reads TGTGCCAGCAGCTTGGGGACAGGTGAAGCCTACGAGCAGTACTTC.

The rearrangement uses TRBV28 and TRBJ1-5; no clear D. V lost 7 bases and J 0 bases, leaving 4 bases between the germline ends. CDR3 length: 12 amino acids. Germline loops: CDR1 MDHEN, CDR2 SYDVKM. In nucleotides, the CDR3 is TGTGCCAGCACGGATAGCAATCAGCCCCAGCATTTT. Its translation: CASTDSNQPQHF.

This clonotype was detected a few times. The chain links TRBV18 to TRBJ2-5, with D perhaps being TRBD1 or TRBD2 (6 bases each). This CDR3 has 15 residues. Looked up from germline, CDR1 is KGHSH and CDR2 is LQKENI. V gave up 0 bases and J gave up 5 bases, with 13 bases separating them. In DNA form, the CDR3 reads TGTGCCAGCTCACCACCCCTCACAGGGAGGGAGACCCAGTACTTC. Amino acids: CASSPPLTGRETQYF.

J is TRBJ1-4 and V is TRBV15, with D hard to call. Germline-derived CDR1 and CDR2 are LNHNV and YYDKDF (reference sequence). Trimming left V 0 bases short and J 13 bases short, with 6 bases between. The CDR3 consists of 11 residues. DNA for the CDR3: TGTGCCACCAGCAGAGATGGTGGACTGTTTTTT. It encodes CATSRDGGLFF.

The chain carries TRBV27 and TRBJ2-7, with D unresolved. CDR1 MNHEY and CDR2 SMNVEV come from the germline V gene (reference sequence). Trimming pared 2 bases from V and 0 bases from J, leaving 5 bases between. CDR3 length equals 13 residues. The CDR3 DNA is TGTGCCAGCAGTTTAAGGGCCTCCTACGAGCAGTACTTC. Its protein product is CASSLRASYEQYF.

Concerning this clonotype: An end of the junction does not agree with germline; a read error may underlie this. V gene TRBV28 combines with J gene TRBJ1-1, with a tentative D call TRBD1 (5 bases). The CDR3 is 11 amino acids. Germline V gene lookup returns CDR1 MDHEN and CDR2 SYDVKM. The CDR3 reads CASTLDTEPFF. In nucleotides, the CDR3 is TGTGCCAGCACCTTGGACACTGAACCTTTCTTT.